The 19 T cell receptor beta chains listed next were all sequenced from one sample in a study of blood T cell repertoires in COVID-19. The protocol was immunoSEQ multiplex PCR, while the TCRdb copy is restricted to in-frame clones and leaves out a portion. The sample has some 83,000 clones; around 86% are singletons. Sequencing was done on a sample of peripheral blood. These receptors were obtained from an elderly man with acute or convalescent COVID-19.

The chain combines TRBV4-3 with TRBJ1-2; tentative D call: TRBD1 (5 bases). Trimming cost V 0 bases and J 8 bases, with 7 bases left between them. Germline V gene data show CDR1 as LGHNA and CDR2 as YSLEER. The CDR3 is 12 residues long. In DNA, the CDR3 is TGCGCCAGCAGCCAAGACGGGGGGGGCTACACCTTC. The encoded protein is CASSQDGGGYTF.

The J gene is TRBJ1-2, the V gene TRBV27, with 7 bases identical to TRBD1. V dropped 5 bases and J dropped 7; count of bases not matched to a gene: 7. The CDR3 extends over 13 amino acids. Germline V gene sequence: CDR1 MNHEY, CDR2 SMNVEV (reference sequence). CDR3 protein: CASSTRTGSGYTF. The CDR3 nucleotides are TGTGCCAGCAGTACTAGGACAGGATCTGGCTACACCTTC.

The CDR3 spells CASRPRTGAYEQYF. DNA of the CDR3: TGTGCCAGCAGGCCTCGGACAGGCGCCTACGAGCAGTACTTC. J is TRBJ2-7 and V is TRBV7-8, with TRBD1 matching over 7 bases. The CDR3 length is 14 residues. Per the germline V gene, CDR1 is SGHVS and CDR2 is FQNEAQ. The junction had 7 bases not matched to a gene; V was cut back by 6 bases and J by 2 bases. The whole variable domain, remainder taken from reference TRBV7-8 and TRBJ2-7, is GAGVSQSPRYKVAKRGQDVALRCDPISGHVSLFWYQQALGQGPEFLTYFQNEAQLDKSGLPSDRFFAERPEGSVSTLKIQRTQQEDSAVYLCASRPRTGAYEQYFGPGTRLTVT.

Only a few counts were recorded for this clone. The CDR3: CASSRQGEGYGYTF. The CDR3 DNA is TGTGCCAGCAGTCGACAGGGGGAGGGCTATGGCTACACCTTC. This chain links TRBV7-9 with TRBJ1-2; TRBD1 agrees at 9 bases. This CDR3 contains 14 residues. The ends lost 6 bases at V and 4 bases at J; junction bases unmatched: 6. The germline gives CDR1 SEHNR, CDR2 FQNEAQ (reference sequence).

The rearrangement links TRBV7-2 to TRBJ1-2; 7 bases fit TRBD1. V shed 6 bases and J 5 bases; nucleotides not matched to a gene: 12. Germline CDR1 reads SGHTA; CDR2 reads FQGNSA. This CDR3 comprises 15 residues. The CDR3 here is CASRPGQATGYGYTF. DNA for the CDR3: TGTGCCAGCAGACCCGGACAGGCAACGGGATATGGCTACACCTTC.

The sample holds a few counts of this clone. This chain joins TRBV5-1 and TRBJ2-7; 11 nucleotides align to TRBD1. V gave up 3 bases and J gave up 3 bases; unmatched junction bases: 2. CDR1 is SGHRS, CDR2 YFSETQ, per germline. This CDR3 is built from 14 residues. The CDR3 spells CASSSGQGDYEQYF. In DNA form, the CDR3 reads TGCGCCAGCAGCTCGGGACAGGGGGACTACGAGCAGTACTTC.

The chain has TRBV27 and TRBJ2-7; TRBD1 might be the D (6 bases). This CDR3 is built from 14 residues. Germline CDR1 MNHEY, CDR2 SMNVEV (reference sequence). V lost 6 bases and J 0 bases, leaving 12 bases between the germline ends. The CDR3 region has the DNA TGTGCCAGCAGAACAGGGATATCCTCCTACGAGCAGTACTTC. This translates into CASRTGISSYEQYF.

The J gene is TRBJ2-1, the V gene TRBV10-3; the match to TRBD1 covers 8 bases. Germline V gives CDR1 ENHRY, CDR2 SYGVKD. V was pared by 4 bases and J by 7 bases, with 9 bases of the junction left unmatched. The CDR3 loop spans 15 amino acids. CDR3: CAISGAGGLINEQFF. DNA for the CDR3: TGTGCCATCAGTGGGGCAGGGGGCCTTATAAATGAGCAGTTCTTC.

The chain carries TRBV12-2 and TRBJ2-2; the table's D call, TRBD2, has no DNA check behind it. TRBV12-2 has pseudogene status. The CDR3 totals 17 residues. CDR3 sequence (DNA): TGTGCAAGTCGATCCTACCGCCGGACTGGTCAAAACGGGGAGCTGTTTTTT. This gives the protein CASRSYRRTGQNGELFF.

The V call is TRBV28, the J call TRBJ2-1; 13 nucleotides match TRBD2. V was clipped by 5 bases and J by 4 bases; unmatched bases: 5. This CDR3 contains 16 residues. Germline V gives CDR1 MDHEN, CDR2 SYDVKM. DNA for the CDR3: TGTGCCAGCAGTACCCCGGGACTAGCGGGGTACAATGAGCAGTTCTTC. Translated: CASSTPGLAGYNEQFF.

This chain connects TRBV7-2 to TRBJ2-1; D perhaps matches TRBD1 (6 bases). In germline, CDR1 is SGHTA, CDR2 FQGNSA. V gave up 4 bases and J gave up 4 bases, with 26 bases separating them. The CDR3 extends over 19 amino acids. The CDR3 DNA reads TGTGCCAGCAGCTGGTCTACTAGTAATCAAAGGGGGAAATACAATGAGCAGTTCTTC. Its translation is CASSWSTSNQRGKYNEQFF. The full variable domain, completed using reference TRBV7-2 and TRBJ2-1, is GAGVSQSPSNKVTEKGKDVELRCDPISGHTALYWYRQSLGQGLEFLIYFQGNSAPDKSGLPSDRFSAERTGGSVSTLTIQRTQQEDSAVYLCASSWSTSNQRGKYNEQFFGPGTRLTVL.

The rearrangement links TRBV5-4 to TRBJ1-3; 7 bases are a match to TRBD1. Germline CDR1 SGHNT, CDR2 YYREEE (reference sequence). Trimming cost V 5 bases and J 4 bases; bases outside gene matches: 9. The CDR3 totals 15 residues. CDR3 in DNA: TGTGCCAGCAGTTCGTCAGGGGGGCGAGGAAACACCATATATTTT. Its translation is CASSSSGGRGNTIYF. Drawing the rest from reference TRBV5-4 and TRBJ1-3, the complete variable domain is ETGVTQSPTHLIKTRGQQVTLRCSSQSGHNTVSWYQQALGQGPQFIFQYYREEENGRGNFPPRFSGLQFPNYSSELNVNALELDDSALYLCASSSSGGRGNTIYFGEGSWLTVV.

The CDR3 bases are TGTGCCAGCAGCTTAGGGGCAGTAAATCAGCCCCAGCATTTT. Translation gives CASSLGAVNQPQHF. The chain uses TRBV7-8 and TRBJ1-5, with no clear D. Trimming removed 1 base from V and 4 bases from J, with 8 bases in between. Germline lookup yields CDR1 SGHVS and CDR2 FQNEAQ. The CDR3 totals 14 residues.

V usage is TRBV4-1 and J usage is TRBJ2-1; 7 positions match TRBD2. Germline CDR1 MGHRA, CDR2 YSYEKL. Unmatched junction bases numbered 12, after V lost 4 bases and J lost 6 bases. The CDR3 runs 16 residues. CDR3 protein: CASSLLGTSEANEQFF. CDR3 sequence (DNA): TGCGCCAGCAGCCTCCTAGGCACTAGCGAGGCCAATGAGCAGTTCTTC.

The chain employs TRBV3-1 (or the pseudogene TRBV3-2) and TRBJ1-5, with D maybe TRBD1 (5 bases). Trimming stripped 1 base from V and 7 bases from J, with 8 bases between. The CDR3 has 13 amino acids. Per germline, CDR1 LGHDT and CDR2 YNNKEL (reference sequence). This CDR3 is CASSQGRGQPQHF. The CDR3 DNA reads TGTGCCAGCAGCCAAGGGCGGGGGCAGCCCCAGCATTTT.

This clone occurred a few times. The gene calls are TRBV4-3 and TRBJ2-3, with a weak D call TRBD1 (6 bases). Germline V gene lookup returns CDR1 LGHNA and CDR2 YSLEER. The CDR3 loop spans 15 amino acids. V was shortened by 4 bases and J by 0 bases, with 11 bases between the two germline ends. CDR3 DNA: TGCGCCAGCAGCCCACGACAGGCTAGCACAGATACGCAGTATTTT. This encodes CASSPRQASTDTQYF.

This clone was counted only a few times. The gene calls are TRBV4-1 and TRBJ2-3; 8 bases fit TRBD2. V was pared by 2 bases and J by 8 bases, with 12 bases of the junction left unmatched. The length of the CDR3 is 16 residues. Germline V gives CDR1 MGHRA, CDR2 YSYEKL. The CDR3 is CASSQLPLAGRATQYF. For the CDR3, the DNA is TGCGCCAGCAGCCAACTACCTCTAGCGGGCCGGGCTACGCAGTATTTT.

The CDR3 sequence is CASSQQGHEKLFF. The CDR3 coding sequence is TGTGCCAGCTCACAACAGGGGCATGAAAAACTGTTTTTT. The V call is TRBV18, the J call TRBJ1-4, with 7 positions matching TRBD1. Trimming removed 4 bases from V and 6 bases from J; junction bases left unmatched: 2. The CDR3 is 13 amino acids. Germline V lookup: CDR1 KGHSH, CDR2 LQKENI. Drawing the rest from reference TRBV18 and TRBJ1-4, the complete variable domain is NAGVMQNPRHLVRRRGQEARLRCSPMKGHSHVYWYRQLPEEGLKFMVYLQKENIIDESGMPKERFSAEFPKEGPSILRIQQVVRGDSAAYFCASSQQGHEKLFFGSGTQLSVL.

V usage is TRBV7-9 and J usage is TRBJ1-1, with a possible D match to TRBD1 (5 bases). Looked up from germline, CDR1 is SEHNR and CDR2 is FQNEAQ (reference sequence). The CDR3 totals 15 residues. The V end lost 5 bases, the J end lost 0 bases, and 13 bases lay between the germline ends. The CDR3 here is CASSIRRQLNTEAFF. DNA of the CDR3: TGTGCCAGCAGCATTAGGCGACAGTTGAACACTGAAGCTTTCTTT.